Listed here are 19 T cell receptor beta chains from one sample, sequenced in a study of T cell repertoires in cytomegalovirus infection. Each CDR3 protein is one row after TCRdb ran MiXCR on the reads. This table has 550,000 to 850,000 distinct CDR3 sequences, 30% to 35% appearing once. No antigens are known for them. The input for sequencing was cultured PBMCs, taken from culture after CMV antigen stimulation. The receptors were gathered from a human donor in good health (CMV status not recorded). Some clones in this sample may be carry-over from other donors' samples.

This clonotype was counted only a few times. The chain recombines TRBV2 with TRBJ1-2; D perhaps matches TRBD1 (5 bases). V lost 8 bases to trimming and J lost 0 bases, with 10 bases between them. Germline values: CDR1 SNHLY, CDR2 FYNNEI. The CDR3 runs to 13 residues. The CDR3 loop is CASAGRPNYGYTF. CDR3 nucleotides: TGTGCCAGCGCAGGGCGCCCTAACTATGGCTACACCTTC.

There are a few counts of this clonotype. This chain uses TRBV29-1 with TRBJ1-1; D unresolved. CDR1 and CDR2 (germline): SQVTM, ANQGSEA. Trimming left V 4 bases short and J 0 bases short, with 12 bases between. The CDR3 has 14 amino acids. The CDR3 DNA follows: TGCAGCGTTGCTCAGTTCACCATGAACACTGAAGCTTTCTTT. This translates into CSVAQFTMNTEAFF.

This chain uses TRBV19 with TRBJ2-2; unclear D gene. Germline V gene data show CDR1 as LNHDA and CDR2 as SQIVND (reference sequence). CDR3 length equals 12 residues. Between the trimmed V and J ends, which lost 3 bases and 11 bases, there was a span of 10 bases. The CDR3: CASSIGVVELFF. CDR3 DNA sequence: TGTGCCAGTAGTATTGGGGTTGTAGAGCTGTTTTTT.

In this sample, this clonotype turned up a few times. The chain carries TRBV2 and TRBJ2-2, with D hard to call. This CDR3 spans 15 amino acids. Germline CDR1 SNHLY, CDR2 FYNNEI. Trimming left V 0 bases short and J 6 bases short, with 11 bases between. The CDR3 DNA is TGTGCCAGCAGTGAAGCGCCCCCTATGGCCGGGGAGCTGTTTTTT. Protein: CASSEAPPMAGELFF.

This CDR3 reads CASSLRTGGFDEQFF. The CDR3 nucleotides are TGTGCCAGCTCACTTAGGACAGGGGGCTTCGATGAGCAGTTCTTC. The chain uses TRBV18 and TRBJ2-1; 11 nucleotides match TRBD1. There are 15 residues in the CDR3. Germline-derived CDR1 and CDR2 are KGHSH and LQKENI. V lost 4 bases to trimming and J lost 8 bases; unmatched junction nucleotides: 7.

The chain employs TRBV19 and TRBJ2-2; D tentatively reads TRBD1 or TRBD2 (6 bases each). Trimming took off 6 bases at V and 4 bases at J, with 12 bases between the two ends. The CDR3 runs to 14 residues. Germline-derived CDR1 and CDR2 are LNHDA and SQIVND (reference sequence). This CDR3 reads CASRGPGATGELFF. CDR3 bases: TGTGCCAGTAGGGGTCCGGGGGCCACCGGGGAGCTGTTTTTT. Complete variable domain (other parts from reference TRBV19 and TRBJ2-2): DGGITQSPKYLFRKEGQNVTLSCEQNLNHDAMYWYRQDPGQGLRLIYYSQIVNDFQKGDIAEGYSVSREKKESFPLTVTSAQKNPTAFYLCASRGPGATGELFFGEGSRLTVL.

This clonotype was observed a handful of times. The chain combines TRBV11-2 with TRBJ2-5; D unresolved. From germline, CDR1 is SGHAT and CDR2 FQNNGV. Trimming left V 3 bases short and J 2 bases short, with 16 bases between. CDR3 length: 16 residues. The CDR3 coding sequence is TGTGCCAGCAGCTTCCTAGGGATCGGCGGTCAAGAGACCCAGTACTTC. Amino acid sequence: CASSFLGIGGQETQYF.

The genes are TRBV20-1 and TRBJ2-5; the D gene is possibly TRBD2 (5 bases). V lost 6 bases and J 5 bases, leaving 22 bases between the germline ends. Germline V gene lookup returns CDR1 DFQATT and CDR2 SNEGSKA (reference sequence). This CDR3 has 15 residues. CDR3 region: CSALTPGMRLETQYF. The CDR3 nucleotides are TGCAGTGCCTTGACCCCGGGGATGAGGCTGGAGACCCAGTACTTC.

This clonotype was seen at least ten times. The CDR3 sequence: CASSGLAGGSDEQFF. CDR3 in DNA: TGTGCCAGCAGCGGACTAGCGGGAGGGAGCGATGAGCAGTTCTTC. The rearrangement links TRBV7-9 to TRBJ2-1; 15 nucleotides match TRBD2. Germline V gene sequence: CDR1 SEHNR, CDR2 FQNEAQ (reference sequence). The J segment lost 8 bases and the V segment lost 5 bases, leaving 4 bases of the junction unmatched. This CDR3 contains 15 residues.

The CDR3 DNA reads TGTGCCACCCGCGGGGCTAGCGGGAGGGCTGCGGATGAGCAGTTCTTC. Protein product: CATRGASGRAADEQFF. The chain employs TRBV10-3 and TRBJ2-1; 12 nucleotides align to TRBD2. There are 16 residues in the CDR3. The ends lost 10 bases at V and 8 bases at J; junction bases unmatched: 15. In germline, CDR1 is ENHRY, CDR2 SYGVKD.

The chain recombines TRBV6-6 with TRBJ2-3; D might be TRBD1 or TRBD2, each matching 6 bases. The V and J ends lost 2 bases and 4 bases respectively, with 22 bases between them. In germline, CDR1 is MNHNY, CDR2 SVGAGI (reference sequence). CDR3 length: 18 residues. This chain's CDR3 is CASSYRGVAEGIADTQYF. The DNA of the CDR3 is TGTGCCAGCAGTTACAGGGGGGTAGCGGAGGGGATTGCAGATACGCAGTATTTT.

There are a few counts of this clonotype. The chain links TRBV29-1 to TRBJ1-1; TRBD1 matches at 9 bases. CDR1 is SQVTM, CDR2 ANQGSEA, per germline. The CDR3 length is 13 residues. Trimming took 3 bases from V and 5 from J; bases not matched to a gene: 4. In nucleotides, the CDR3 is TGCAGCGTTGAGCCGGGACAGGGAACTGAAGCTTTCTTT. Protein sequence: CSVEPGQGTEAFF. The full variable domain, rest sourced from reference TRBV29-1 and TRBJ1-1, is SAVISQKPSRDICQRGTSLTIQCQVDSQVTMMFWYRQQPGQSLTLIATANQGSEATYESGFVIDKFPISRPNLTFSTLTVSNMSPEDSSIYLCSVEPGQGTEAFFGQGTRLTVV.

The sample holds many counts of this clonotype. CDR3 region: CASSLTGGPYGYTF. The CDR3 DNA follows: TGTGCCAGCAGCCTCACAGGGGGCCCCTATGGCTACACCTTC. This chain connects TRBV7-2 to TRBJ1-2, with 9 bases lining up with TRBD1. Germline CDR1 reads SGHTA; CDR2 reads FQGNSA. Trimming cost V 5 bases and J 4 bases; bases outside gene matches: 5. The CDR3 length is 14 residues.

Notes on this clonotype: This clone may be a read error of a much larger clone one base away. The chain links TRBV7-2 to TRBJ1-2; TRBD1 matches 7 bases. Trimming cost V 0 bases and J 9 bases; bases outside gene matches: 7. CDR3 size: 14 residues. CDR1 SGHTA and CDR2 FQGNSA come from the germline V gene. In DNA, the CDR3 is TGTGCCAGCAGCTTAGCGCACAGGGGCGGTAGCTACACCTTC. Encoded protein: CASSLAHRGGSYTF.

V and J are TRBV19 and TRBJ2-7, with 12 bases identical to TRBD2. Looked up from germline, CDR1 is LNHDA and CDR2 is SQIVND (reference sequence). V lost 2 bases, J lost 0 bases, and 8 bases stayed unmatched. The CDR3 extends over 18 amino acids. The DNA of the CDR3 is TGTGCCAGTAGTATAAGGAGCGGACTAGCGGGACCCTCCTACGAGCAGTACTTC. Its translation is CASSIRSGLAGPSYEQYF.

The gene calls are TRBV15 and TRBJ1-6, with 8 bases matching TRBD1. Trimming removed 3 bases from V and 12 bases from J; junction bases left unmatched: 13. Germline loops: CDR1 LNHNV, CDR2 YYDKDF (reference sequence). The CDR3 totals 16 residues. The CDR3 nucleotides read TGTGCCACCAGCAGGGAACCGGGACAGGCGGGGCGACCCCTCCACTTT. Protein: CATSREPGQAGRPLHF.

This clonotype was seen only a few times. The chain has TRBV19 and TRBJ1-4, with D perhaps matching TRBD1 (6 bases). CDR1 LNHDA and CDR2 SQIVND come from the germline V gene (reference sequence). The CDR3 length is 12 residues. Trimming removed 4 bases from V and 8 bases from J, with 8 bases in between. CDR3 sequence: CASSNREEKLFF. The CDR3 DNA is TGTGCCAGTAGTAACAGGGAAGAAAAACTGTTTTTT. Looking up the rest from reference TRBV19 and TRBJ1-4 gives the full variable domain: DGGITQSPKYLFRKEGQNVTLSCEQNLNHDAMYWYRQDPGQGLRLIYYSQIVNDFQKGDIAEGYSVSREKKESFPLTVTSAQKNPTAFYLCASSNREEKLFFGSGTQLSVL.

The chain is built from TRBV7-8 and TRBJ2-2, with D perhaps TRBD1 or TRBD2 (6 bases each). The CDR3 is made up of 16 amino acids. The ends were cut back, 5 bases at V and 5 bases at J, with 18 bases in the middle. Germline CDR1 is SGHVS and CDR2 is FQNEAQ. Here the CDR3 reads CASSPFPGAGTGELFF. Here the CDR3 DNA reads TGTGCCAGCAGCCCATTTCCGGGGGCCGGTACCGGGGAGCTGTTTTTT.

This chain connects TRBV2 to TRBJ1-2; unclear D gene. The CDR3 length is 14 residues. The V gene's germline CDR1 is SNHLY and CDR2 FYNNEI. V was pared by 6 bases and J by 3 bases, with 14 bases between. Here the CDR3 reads CASSLTYLDYGYTF. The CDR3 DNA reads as TGTGCCAGCAGCCTAACCTATCTCGACTATGGCTACACCTTC.